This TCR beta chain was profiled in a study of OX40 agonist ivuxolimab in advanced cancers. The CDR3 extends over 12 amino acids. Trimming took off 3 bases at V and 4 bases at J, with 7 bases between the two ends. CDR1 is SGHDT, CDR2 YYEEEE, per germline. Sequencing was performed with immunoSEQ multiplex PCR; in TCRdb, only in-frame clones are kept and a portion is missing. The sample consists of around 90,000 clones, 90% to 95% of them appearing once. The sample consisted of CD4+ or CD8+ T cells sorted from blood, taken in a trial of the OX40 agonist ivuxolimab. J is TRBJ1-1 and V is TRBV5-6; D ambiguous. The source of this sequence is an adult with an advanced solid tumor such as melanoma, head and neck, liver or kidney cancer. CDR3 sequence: CASSSRFTEAFF. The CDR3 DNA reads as TGTGCCAGCAGCTCTCGGTTCACTGAAGCTTTCTTT. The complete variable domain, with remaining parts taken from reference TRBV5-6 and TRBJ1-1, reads DAGVTQSPTHLIKTRGQQVTLRCSPKSGHDTVSWYQQALGQGPQFIFQYYEEEERQRGNFPDRFSGHQFPNYSSELNVNALLLGDSALYLCASSSRFTEAFFGQGTRLTVV.